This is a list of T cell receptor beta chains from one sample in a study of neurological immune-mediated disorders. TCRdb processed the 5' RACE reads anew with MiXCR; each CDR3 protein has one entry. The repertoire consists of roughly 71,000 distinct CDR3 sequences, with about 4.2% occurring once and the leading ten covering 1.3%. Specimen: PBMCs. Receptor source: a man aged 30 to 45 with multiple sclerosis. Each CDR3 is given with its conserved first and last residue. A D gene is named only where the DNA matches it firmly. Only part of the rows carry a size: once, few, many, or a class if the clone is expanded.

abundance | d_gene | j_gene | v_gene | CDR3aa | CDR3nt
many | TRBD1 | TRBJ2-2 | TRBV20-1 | CSAVQDRILNTGELFF | TGCAGTGCCGTACAGGACAGGATATTGAACACCGGGGAGCTGTTTTTT
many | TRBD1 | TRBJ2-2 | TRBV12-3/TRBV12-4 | CASSLGQYTGELFF | TGTGCCAGCAGCCTGGGACAGTACACCGGGGAGCTGTTTTTT
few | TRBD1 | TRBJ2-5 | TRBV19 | CASSTDRGGETQYF | TGTGCCAGTAGTACCGACAGGGGAGGCGAGACCCAGTACTTC
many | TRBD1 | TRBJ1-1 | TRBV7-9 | CASSKTGRGTEAFF | TGTGCCAGCAGCAAGACAGGGCGGGGCACTGAAGCTTTCTTT
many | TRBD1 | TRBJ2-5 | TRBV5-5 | CASSLTGTEETQYF | TGTGCCAGCAGCCTTACCGGGACAGAAGAGACCCAGTACTTC
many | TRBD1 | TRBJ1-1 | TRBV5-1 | CASSFDQGQGATEAFF | TGCGCCAGCAGCTTTGACCAGGGACAGGGGGCTACTGAAGCTTTCTTT
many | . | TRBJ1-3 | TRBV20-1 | CSAGISYGNTIYF | TGCAGTGCCGGGATATCGTACGGAAACACCATATATTTT
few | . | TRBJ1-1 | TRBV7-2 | CASSFNGMNTEAFF | TGTGCCAGCAGCTTTAACGGCATGAACACTGAAGCTTTCTTT
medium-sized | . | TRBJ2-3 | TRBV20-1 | CSARDSDSTDTQYF | TGCAGTGCTAGAGATAGCGACAGCACAGATACGCAGTATTTT
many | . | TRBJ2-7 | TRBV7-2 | CASSLGGGPKEQYF | TGTGCCAGCAGCTTAGGTGGGGGGCCAAAAGAGCAGTACTTC
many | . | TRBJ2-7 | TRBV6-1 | CASSGAQTPYEQYF | TGTGCCAGCAGTGGGGCCCAAACCCCCTACGAGCAGTACTTC
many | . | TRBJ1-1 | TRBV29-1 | CSVETGHTEAFF | TGCAGCGTTGAGACGGGGCACACTGAAGCTTTCTTT
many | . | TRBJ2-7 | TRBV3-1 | CASSQSIGRVHEQYF | TGTGCCAGCAGCCAGAGCATTGGGAGAGTCCACGAGCAGTACTTC
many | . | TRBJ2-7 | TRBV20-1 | CSAIDSPDAYEQYF | TGCAGTGCTATCGACAGCCCGGATGCCTACGAGCAGTACTTC
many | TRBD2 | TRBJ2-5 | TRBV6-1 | CASSELAGGQETQYF | TGTGCCAGCAGTGAACTAGCGGGGGGTCAAGAGACCCAGTACTTC
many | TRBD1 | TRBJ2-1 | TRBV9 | CASSVAVRQGASNEQFF | TGTGCCAGCAGCGTAGCGGTTAGACAGGGGGCCAGCAATGAGCAGTTCTTC
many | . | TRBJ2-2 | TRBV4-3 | CASSQASGRTNTGELFF | TGCGCCAGCAGCCAAGCCTCGGGACGAACGAACACCGGGGAGCTGTTTTTT
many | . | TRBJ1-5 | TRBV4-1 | CASSPDRNQPQHF | TGCGCCAGCAGCCCGGACAGAAATCAGCCCCAGCATTTT
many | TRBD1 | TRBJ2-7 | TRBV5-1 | CASSGQGAIYEQYF | TGCGCCAGCAGTGGTCAGGGGGCAATCTACGAGCAGTACTTC
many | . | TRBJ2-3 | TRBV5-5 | CASSSTRASTDTQYF | TGTGCCAGCAGCTCCACTAGAGCTAGCACAGATACGCAGTATTTT
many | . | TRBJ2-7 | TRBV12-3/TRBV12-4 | CASSFTGSEQYF | TGTGCCAGCAGTTTCACAGGGAGTGAGCAGTACTTC
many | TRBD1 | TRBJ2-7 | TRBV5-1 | CASSLDRGKSEQYF | TGCGCCAGCAGCTTGGACAGGGGGAAGAGCGAGCAGTACTTC
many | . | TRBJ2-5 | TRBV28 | CASSRDFQETQYF | TGTGCCAGCAGTCGGGACTTCCAAGAGACCCAGTACTTC
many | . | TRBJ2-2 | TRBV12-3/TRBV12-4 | CASSLSGELFF | TGTGCCAGCAGTCTGTCCGGGGAGCTGTTTTTT
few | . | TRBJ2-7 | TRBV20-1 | CSAYRGGYEQYF | TGCAGTGCTTACAGGGGAGGATACGAGCAGTACTTC
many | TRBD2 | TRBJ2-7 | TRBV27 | CASSFAGGGTYEQYF | TGTGCCAGCAGTTTTGCGGGAGGGGGGACCTACGAGCAGTACTTC
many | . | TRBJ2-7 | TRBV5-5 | CASSLGHSYEQYF | TGTGCCAGCAGCTTGGGGCACTCCTACGAGCAGTACTTC
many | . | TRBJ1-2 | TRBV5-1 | CASSLGEEDYTF | TGCGCCAGCAGCTTGGGGGAGGAGGACTACACCTTC
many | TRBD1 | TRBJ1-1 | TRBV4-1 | CASSPGTGLGITEAFF | TGCGCCAGCAGCCCTGGGACAGGGTTAGGGATCACTGAAGCTTTCTTT
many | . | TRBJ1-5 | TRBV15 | CATSRLGLGNQPQNF | TGTGCCACCAGCCGATTAGGACTAGGCAATCAGCCCCAGAATTTT
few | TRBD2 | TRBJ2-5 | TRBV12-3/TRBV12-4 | CASSLGSGRKETQYF | TGTGCCAGCAGTCTGGGTAGCGGGAGAAAAGAGACCCAGTACTTC
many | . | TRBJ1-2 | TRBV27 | CASNPMAGDPLFRGGYTF | TGTGCCAGCAACCCCATGGCAGGGGACCCTTTATTTCGCGGTGGCTACACCTTC
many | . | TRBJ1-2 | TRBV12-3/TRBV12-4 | CASSSYDLVEGRVYGYTF | TGTGCCAGCAGTTCTTACGACCTGGTTGAGGGGAGGGTCTATGGCTACACCTTC
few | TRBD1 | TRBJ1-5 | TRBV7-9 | CASSPQGVLMPQHF | TGTGCCAGCAGCCCTCAGGGGGTATTAATGCCCCAGCATTTT
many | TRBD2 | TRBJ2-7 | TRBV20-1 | CSARAGSGDSYEQYF | TGCAGTGCTAGAGCGGGTAGCGGGGACTCCTACGAGCAGTACTTC
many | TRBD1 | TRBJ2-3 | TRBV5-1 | CASSSDRATDTQYF | TGCGCCAGCAGCTCGGACAGGGCCACAGATACGCAGTATTTT
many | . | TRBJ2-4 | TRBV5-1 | CASSPGPKNIQYF | TGCGCCAGCAGCCCGGGCCCCAAAAACATTCAGTACTTC
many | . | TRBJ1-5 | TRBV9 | CASSATQNQPQHF | TGTGCCAGCAGCGCTACCCAGAATCAGCCCCAGCATTTT
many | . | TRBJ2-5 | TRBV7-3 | CASSFGGETQYF | TGTGCCAGCAGCTTTGGCGGAGAGACCCAGTACTTC
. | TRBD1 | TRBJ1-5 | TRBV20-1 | CSARTGQDGQPQNF | TGCAGTGCTAGAACCGGACAGGACGGTCAGCCCCAGAATTTT
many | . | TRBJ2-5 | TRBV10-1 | CASSGSGGRETQYF | TGCGCCAGCAGTGGGTCTGGGGGCCGGGAGACCCAGTACTTC
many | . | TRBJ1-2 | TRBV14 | CASSPLTTGNNYGYTF | TGTGCCAGCAGCCCCCTTACTACAGGGAACAACTATGGCTACACCTTC
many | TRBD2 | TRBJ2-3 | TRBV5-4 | CASSFRLAGAADTQYF | TGTGCCAGCAGCTTCCGTTTAGCGGGGGCGGCAGATACGCAGTATTTT
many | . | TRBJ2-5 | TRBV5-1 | CASSLAGAAETQYF | TGCGCCAGCAGCTTGGCGGGGGCGGCAGAGACCCAGTACTTC
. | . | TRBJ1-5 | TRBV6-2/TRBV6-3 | CASSYIRDQPQHF | TGTGCCAGCAGTTACATCAGGGATCAGCCCCAGCATTTT
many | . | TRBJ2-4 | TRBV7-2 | CASSFGDIQYF | TGTGCCAGCAGCTTCGGGGACATTCAGTACTTC
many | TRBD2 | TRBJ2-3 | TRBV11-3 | CASSVSGGSDTQYF | TGTGCCAGCAGCGTTAGCGGGGGGTCGGATACGCAGTATTTT
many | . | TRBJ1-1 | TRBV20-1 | CSARDRGTTEAFF | TGCAGTGCTAGAGATAGAGGAACAACTGAAGCTTTCTTT
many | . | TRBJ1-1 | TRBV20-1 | CSAREVSPPYKLAFF | TGCAGTGCTAGAGAGGTTAGCCCTCCGTACAAACTGGCTTTCTTT
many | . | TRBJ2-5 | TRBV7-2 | CASSAAQTETQYF | TGTGCCAGCAGCGCTGCCCAGACCGAGACCCAGTACTTC
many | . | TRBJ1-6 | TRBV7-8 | CASSARRGFTYNSPLHF | TGTGCCAGCAGCGCGCGAAGGGGGTTCACCTATAATTCACCCCTCCACTTT
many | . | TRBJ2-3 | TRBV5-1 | CASSLGDGDTQYF | TGCGCCAGCAGCTTGGGAGATGGAGATACGCAGTATTTT
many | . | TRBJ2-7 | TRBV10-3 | CAISEIVGTPYEQYF | TGTGCCATCAGTGAAATTGTGGGGACACCGTACGAGCAGTACTTC
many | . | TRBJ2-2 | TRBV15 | CATSRVDTGELFF | TGTGCCACCAGCAGAGTAGACACCGGGGAGCTGTTTTTT
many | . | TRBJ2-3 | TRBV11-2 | CASSLQRDTQYF | TGTGCCAGCAGCTTACAACGGGATACGCAGTATTTT
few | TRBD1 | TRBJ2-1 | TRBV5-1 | CASTDRGSYNEQFF | TGCGCCAGCACAGACAGGGGATCCTACAATGAGCAGTTCTTC
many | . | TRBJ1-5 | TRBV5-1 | CASSRDGDMYQPQHF | TGCGCCAGCAGCCGCGATGGGGACATGTATCAGCCCCAGCATTTT
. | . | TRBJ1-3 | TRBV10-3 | CAIEGDESGNTIYF | TGTGCCATCGAAGGAGACGAATCTGGAAACACCATATATTTT
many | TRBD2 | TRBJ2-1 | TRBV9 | CASSVVGAGDYNEQFF | TGTGCCAGCAGCGTAGTGGGAGCGGGGGACTACAATGAGCAGTTCTTC